This entry features one TCR beta chain sequence. The data stem from a study of cytomegalovirus exposure and HLA in healthy donors. The PCR ran on 60 Vbeta and 13 Jbeta primers. In the original processing: Unique TCR beta chains numbered approximately 76 million in a later analysis, with roughly 11 million shared. The data were produced by immunoSEQ multiplex PCR, yet TCRdb's version contains in-frame clones alone and is incomplete. The V and J calls and clone size are taken from that table; D and trimming were inferred from the DNA. This table has 60,000 to 75,000 clones, around 87% appearing once. The sequenced sample was PBMCs. The TCR was taken from a woman aged 25 to 45 in good health and CMV-seropositive.

In DNA, the CDR3 is TGTGCCAGCAAGCCGGGACAGAGAAACTATGGCTACACCTTC. This gives the protein CASKPGQRNYGYTF. J is TRBJ1-2 and V is TRBV2; the match to TRBD1 covers 7 bases. This CDR3 is 14 amino acids long. The germline V gene encodes CDR1 SNHLY and CDR2 FYNNEI. The J segment lost 2 bases and the V segment lost 7 bases, leaving 7 bases of the junction unmatched.